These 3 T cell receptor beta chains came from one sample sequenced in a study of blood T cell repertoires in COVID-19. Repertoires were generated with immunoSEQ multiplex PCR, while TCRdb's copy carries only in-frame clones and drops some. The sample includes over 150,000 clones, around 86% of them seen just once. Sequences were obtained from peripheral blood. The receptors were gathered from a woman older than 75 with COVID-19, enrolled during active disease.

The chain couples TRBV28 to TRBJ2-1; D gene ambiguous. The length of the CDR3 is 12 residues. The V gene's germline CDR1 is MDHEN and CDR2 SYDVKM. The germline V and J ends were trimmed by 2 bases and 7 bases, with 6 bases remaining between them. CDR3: CASSLAQNEQFF. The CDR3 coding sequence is TGTGCCAGCAGTTTAGCTCAGAATGAGCAGTTCTTC.

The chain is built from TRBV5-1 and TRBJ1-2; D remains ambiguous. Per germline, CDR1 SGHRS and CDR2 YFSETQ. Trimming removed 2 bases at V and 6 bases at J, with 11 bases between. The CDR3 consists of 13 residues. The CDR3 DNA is TGCGCCAGCAGCTTAGGAGGGCGGGATGGCTACACCTTC. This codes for CASSLGGRDGYTF.

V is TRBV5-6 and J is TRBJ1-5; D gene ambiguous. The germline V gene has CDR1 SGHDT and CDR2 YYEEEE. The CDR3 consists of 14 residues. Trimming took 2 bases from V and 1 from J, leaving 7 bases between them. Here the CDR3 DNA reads TGTGCCAGCAGCTTTTCGGGGAGCAATCAGCCCCAGCATTTT. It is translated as CASSFSGSNQPQHF.